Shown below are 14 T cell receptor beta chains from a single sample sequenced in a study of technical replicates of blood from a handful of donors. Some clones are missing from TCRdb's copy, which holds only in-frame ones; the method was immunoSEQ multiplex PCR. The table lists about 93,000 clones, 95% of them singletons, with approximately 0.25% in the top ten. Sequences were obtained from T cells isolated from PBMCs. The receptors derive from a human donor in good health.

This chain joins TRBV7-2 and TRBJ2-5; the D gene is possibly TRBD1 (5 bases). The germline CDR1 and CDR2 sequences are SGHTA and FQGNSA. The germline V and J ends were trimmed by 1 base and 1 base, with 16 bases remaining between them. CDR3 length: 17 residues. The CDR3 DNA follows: TGTGCCAGCAGCTTAGGGGGCAGGACCGGTGGCCAAGAGACCCAGTACTTC. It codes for CASSLGGRTGGQETQYF.

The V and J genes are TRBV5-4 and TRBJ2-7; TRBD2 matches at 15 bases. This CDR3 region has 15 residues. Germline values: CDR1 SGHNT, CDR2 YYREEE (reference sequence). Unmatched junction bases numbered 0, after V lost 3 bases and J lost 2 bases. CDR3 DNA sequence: TGTGCCAGCAGCTGGACTAGCGGGGGGGCCTACGAGCAGTACTTC. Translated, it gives CASSWTSGGAYEQYF.

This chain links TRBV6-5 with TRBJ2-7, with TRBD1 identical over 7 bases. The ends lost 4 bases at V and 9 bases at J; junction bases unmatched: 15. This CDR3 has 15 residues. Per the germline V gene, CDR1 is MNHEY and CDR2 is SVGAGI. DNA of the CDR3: TGTGCCAGCAGTTCCGGGACAGCCGGTCCCCTCGGGCAGTACTTC. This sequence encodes CASSSGTAGPLGQYF.

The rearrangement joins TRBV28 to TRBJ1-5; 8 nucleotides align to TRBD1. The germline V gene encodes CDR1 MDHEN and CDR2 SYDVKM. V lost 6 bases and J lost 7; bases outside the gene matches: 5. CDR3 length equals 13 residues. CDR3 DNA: TGTGCCAGCAGGTCCAGGGGGCGGCAGCCCCAGCATTTT. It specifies CASRSRGRQPQHF. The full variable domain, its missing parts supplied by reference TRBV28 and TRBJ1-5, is DVKVTQSSRYLVKRTGEKVFLECVQDMDHENMFWYRQDPGLGLRLIYFSYDVKMKEKGDIPEGYSVSREKKERFSLILESASTNQTSMYLCASRSRGRQPQHFGDGTRLSIL.

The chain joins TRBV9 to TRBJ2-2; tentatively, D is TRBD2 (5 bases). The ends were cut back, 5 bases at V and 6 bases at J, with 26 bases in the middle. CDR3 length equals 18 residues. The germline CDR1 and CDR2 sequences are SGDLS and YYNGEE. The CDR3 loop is CASSRSGLGQDWPGELFF. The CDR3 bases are TGTGCCAGCAGTCGAAGTGGGCTAGGGCAGGACTGGCCCGGGGAGCTGTTTTTT.

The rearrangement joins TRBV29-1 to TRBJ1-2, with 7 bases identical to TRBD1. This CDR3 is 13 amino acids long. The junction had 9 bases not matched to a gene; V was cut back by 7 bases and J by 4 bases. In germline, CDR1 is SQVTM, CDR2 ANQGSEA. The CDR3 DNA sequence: TGCAGCGACAGTACAGGGGACGGCTATGGCTACACCTTC. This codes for CSDSTGDGYGYTF.

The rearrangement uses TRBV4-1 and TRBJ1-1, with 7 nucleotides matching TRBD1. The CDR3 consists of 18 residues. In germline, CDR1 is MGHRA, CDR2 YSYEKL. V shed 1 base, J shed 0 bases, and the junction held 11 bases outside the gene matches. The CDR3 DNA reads TGCGCCAGCAGCCAAGGCTCTGTACAAGGGGGCATGAACACTGAAGCTTTCTTT. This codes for CASSQGSVQGGMNTEAFF.

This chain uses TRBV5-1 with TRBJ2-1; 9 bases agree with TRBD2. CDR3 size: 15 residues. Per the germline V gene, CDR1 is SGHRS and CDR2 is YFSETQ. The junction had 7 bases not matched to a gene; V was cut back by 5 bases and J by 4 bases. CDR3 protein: CASSRGGAQYNEQFF. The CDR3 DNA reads TGCGCCAGCAGTCGCGGGGGGGCCCAATACAATGAGCAGTTCTTC.

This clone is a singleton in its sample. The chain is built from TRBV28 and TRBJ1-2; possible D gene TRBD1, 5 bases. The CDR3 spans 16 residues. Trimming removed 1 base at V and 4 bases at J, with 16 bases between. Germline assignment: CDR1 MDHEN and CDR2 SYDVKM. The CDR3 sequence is CASSLYLDDRSYGYTF. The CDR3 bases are TGTGCCAGCAGTTTATATCTAGACGACAGAAGCTATGGCTACACCTTC.

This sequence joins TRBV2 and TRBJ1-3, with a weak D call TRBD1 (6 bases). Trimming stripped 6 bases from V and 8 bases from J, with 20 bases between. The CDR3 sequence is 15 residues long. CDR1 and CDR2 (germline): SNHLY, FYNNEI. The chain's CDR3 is CASRGSGTSSDTIYF. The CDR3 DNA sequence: TGTGCCAGCAGGGGCTCGGGGACAAGTAGCGACACCATATATTTT.

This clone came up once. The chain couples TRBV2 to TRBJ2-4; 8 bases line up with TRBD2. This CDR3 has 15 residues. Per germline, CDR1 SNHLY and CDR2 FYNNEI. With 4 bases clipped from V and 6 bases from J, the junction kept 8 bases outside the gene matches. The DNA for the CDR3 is TGTGCCAGCAGTGCTGGACCGGGGGGGATAAACATTCAGTACTTC. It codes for CASSAGPGGINIQYF.

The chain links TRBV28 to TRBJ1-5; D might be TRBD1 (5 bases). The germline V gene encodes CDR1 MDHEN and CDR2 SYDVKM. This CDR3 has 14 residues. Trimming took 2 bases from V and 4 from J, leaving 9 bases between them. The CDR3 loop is CASSLTGRNQPQHF. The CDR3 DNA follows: TGTGCCAGCAGTTTAACAGGACGAAATCAGCCCCAGCATTTT.

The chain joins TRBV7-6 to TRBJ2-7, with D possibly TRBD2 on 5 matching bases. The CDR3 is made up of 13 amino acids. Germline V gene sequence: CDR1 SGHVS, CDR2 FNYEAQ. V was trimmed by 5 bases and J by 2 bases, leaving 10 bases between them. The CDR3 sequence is CASSDGVAYEQYF. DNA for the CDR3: TGTGCCAGCAGCGACGGGGTGGCCTACGAGCAGTACTTC.

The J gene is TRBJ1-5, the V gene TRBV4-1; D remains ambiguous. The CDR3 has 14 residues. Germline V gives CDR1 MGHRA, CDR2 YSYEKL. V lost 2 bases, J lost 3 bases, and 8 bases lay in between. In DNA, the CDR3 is TGCGCCAGCAGCCAATGGGAGTTCAATCAGCCCCAGCATTTT. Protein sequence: CASSQWEFNQPQHF.